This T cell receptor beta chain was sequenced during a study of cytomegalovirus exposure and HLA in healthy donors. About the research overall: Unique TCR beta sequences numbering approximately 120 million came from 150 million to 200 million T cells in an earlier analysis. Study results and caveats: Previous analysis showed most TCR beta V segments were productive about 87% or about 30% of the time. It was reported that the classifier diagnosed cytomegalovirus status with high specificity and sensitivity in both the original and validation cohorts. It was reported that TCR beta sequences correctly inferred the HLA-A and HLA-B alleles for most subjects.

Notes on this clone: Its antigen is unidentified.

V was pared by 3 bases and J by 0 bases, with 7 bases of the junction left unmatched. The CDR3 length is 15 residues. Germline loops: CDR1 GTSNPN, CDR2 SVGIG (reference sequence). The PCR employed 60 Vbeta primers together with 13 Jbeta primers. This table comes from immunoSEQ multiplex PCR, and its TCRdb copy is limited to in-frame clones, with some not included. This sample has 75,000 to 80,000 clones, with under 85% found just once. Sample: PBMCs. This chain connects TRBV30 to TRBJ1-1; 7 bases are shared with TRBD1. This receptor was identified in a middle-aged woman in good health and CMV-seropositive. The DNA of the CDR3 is TGTGCCTGGAGAATTTCGGACAGGCTGAACACTGAAGCTTTCTTT. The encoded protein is CAWRISDRLNTEAFF.